Sample share makes the clone carrying this T cell receptor (beta chain) large. The antigen remains undetermined. This sample was included in a study of early stage breast cancer tumors. Study as a whole: Samples were sequenced at around 10-fold average coverage. Regarding the study as a whole: Tumors had approximately 2.5-fold higher T cell density than normal breast. Comparing each tissue with blood distinguished tumor from normal in most of the 16 patients.

Trimming took off 1 base at V and 4 bases at J, with 9 bases between the two ends. The CDR3 runs 14 residues. CDR1 MNHNS and CDR2 SASEGT come from the germline V gene. Each sample had two DNA replicates, 0.45 to 0.65 ug blood or 1.5 ug tissue. This table comes from immunoSEQ multiplex PCR, and its TCRdb copy is limited to in-frame clones, with some not included. The table has 8,500 to 10,000 clones, about 79% seen once. The chain links TRBV6-1 to TRBJ2-3; D unresolved. Source material: normal breast tissue next to the tumor. The sequence was collected from a person aged 35 to 50 with breast cancer. The CDR3 DNA follows: TGTGCCAGCAGTGAAGGTCCCTCCGCAGATACGCAGTATTTT. It translates to CASSEGPSADTQYF.